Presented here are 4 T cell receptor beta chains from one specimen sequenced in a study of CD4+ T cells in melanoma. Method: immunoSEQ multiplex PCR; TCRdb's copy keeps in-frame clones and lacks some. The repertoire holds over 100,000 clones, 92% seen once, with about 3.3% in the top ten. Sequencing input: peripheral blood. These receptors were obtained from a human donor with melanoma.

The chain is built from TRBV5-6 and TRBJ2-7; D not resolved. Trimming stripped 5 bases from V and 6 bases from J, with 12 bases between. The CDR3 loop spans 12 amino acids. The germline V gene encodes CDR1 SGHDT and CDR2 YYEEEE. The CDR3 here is CASSEGPLEQYF. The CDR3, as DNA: TGTGCCAGCAGTGAAGGACCCCTCGAGCAGTACTTC.

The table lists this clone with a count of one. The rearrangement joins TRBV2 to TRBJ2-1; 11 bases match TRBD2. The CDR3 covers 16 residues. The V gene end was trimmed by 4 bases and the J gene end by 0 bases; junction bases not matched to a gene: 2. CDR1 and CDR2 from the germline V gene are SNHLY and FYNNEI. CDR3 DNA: TGTGCCAGCAGTGGGGGGACTAGCGGCTCCTACAATGAGCAGTTCTTC. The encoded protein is CASSGGTSGSYNEQFF. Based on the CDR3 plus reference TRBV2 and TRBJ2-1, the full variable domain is EPEVTQTPSHQVTQMGQEVILRCVPISNHLYFYWYRQILGQKVEFLVSFYNNEISEKSEIFDDQFSVERPDGSNFTLKIRSTKLEDSAMYFCASSGGTSGSYNEQFFGPGTRLTVL.

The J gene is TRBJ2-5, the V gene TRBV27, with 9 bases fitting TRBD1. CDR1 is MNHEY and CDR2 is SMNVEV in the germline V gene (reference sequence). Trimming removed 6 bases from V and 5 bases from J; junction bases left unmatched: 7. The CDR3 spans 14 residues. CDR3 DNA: TGTGCCAGCAGATTACAGGGGGCCGGGGAGACCCAGTACTTC. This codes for CASRLQGAGETQYF.

CDR3 sequence reads: CASSARQGGPTDTQYF. In DNA form, the CDR3 reads TGTGCCAGCAGCGCACGACAGGGAGGTCCCACAGATACGCAGTATTTT. The V gene is TRBV11-3, the J gene TRBJ2-3; tentatively, D is TRBD1 (7 bases). CDR1 and CDR2 (germline): SGHNT, YENEEA. With 5 bases removed from V and 2 bases from J, the gap between germline ends came to 17 bases. CDR3 length equals 16 residues.